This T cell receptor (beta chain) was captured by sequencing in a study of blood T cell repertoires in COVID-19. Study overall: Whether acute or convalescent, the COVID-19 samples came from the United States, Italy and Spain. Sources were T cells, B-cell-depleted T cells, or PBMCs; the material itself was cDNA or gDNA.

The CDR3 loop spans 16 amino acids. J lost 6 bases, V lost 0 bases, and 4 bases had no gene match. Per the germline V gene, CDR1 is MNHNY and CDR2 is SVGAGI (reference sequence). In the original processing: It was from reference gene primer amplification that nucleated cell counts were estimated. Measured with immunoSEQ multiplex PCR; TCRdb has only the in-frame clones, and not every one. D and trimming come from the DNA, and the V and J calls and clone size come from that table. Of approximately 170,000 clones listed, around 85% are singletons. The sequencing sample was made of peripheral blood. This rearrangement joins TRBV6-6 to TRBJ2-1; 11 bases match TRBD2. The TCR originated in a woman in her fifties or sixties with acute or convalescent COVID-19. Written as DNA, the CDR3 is TGTGCCAGCAGTTACTCCCTAGCGGGGGGCATCAATGAGCAGTTCTTC. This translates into CASSYSLAGGINEQFF.